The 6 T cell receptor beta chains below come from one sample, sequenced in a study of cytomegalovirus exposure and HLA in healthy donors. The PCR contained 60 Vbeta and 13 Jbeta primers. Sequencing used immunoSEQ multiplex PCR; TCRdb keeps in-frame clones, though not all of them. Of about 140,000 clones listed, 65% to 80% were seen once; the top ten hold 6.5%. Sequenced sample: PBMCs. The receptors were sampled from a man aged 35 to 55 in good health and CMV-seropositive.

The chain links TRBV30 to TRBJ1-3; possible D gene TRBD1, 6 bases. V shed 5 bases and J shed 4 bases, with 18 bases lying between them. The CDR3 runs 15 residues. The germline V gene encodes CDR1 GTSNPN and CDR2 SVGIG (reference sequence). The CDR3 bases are TGTGCCTGGGGCATCAACAGGGTGACGGGAAACACCATATATTTT. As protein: CAWGINRVTGNTIYF.

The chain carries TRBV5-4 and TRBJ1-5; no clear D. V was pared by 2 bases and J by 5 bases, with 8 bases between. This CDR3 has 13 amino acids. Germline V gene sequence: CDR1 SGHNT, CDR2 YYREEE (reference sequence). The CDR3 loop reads CASSFGTDQPQHF. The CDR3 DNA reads TGTGCCAGCAGCTTTGGCACCGATCAGCCCCAGCATTTT.

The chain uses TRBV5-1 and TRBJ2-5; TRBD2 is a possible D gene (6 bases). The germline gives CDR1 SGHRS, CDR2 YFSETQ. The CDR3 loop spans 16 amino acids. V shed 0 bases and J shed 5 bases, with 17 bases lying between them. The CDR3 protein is CASSLGGGTFRETQYF. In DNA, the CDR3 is TGCGCCAGCAGCTTGGGGGGAGGAACCTTCCGGGAGACCCAGTACTTC.

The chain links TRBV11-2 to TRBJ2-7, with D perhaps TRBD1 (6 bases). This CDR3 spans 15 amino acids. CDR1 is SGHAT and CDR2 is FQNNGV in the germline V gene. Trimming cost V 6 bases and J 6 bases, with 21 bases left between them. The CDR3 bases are TGTGCCAGCAGTTACATCCAGGGGACGATTAGCGAGCAGTACTTC. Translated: CASSYIQGTISEQYF.

CDR3 sequence: CASSEQGYEQYF. The CDR3 DNA reads TGTGCCAGTAGTGAACAGGGATACGAGCAGTACTTC. The chain combines TRBV19 with TRBJ2-7; TRBD1 is a possible D gene (6 bases). The CDR3 extends over 12 amino acids. Germline CDR1 is LNHDA and CDR2 is SQIVND (reference sequence). Trimming cost V 5 bases and J 4 bases, with 9 bases left between them.

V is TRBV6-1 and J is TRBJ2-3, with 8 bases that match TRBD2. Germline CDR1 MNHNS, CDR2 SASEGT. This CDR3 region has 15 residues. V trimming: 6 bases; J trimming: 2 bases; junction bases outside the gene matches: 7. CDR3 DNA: TGTGCCAGCAGGGACAGCGGGAGCGTCACAGATACGCAGTATTTT. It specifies CASRDSGSVTDTQYF.